This TCR beta chain was retrieved from a study of blood T cells in healthy people across ages. It was with a sample-barcoded 5' primer and a J-beta primer mix that a second PCR of about 6 to 12 cycles was run. TCRdb re-analysed the 5' RACE reads in MiXCR, keeping a single row per CDR3 protein. The repertoire consists of approximately 730,000 distinct CDR3 sequences, with 43% occurring once and the leading ten covering roughly 19%. This clonotype was counted at least ten times. Its cognate antigen is unknown. Germline loops: CDR1 MDHEN, CDR2 SYDVKM. Deletions cut 6 bases from V and 2 bases from J, with 6 bases between. The CDR3 has 12 amino acids. Study-level points and caveats: Correlation between TCR beta diversity and naive T cell percentage was strong. The long-lived group displayed more naive CD4+ cells, plus higher diversity, than the aged donors did.

This TCR came from a woman in her sixties or seventies in good health. The sample consisted of blood. This chain uses TRBV28 with TRBJ2-3; no clear D. This CDR3 is CASSPNTDTQYF. DNA of the CDR3: TGTGCCAGCAGCCCAAACACAGATACGCAGTATTTT.